A single sample gave rise to the 29 T cell receptor beta chains below, sequenced in a study of OX40 agonist ivuxolimab in advanced cancers. Here immunoSEQ multiplex PCR was the method, and the copy in TCRdb shows in-frame clones only, minus some. The sample records roughly 6,100 clones, 81% being singletons. The source was CD4+ or CD8+ T cells sorted from blood, collected in a trial of the OX40 agonist ivuxolimab. The receptor set was obtained from an adult with an advanced solid tumor such as melanoma, head and neck, liver or kidney cancer.

Regarding this clone: The junction does not match germline at one end; this may be a read error. The chain links TRBV6-1 to TRBJ1-1; TRBD1 might be the D (5 bases). The germline CDR1 and CDR2 sequences are MNHNS and SASEGT. The CDR3 is 12 residues long. CDR3 region: CAGRAMNTEAFF. The CDR3 DNA is TGTGCCGGCAGGGCGATGAACACTGAAGCTTTCTTT.

The chain has TRBV5-6 and TRBJ2-5; maybe TRBD2 (5 bases). Looked up from germline, CDR1 is SGHDT and CDR2 is YYEEEE. V lost 4 bases, J lost 5 bases, and 15 bases lay in between. CDR3 length: 14 amino acids. The DNA of the CDR3 is TGTGCCAGCAGCCGGGGATCCGGTTATGAGACCCAGTACTTC. This gives the protein CASSRGSGYETQYF. The full variable domain, rest sourced from reference TRBV5-6 and TRBJ2-5, is DAGVTQSPTHLIKTRGQQVTLRCSPKSGHDTVSWYQQALGQGPQFIFQYYEEEERQRGNFPDRFSGHQFPNYSSELNVNALLLGDSALYLCASSRGSGYETQYFGPGTRLLVL.

The gene calls are TRBV5-4 and TRBJ2-7, with 7 bases fitting TRBD1. The germline V gene has CDR1 SGHNT and CDR2 YYREEE (reference sequence). The CDR3 extends over 16 amino acids. With V trimmed by 4 bases and J by 1 base, 11 bases remained unmatched. The CDR3 DNA reads as TGTGCCAGCAGCCAAGACCCCGGGACAGAATCCTACGAGCAGTACTTC. Its protein product is CASSQDPGTESYEQYF.

This clone came up a few times. The chain joins TRBV7-9 to TRBJ1-2; tentatively, D is TRBD1 (5 bases). The CDR3 is 12 amino acids. The V and J ends lost 5 bases and 4 bases respectively, with 8 bases between them. Germline V gene data show CDR1 as SEHNR and CDR2 as FQNEAQ (reference sequence). The chain's CDR3 is CASSPGLYGYTF. The CDR3 nucleotides read TGTGCCAGCAGCCCGGGGCTCTATGGCTACACCTTC.

The rearrangement joins TRBV15 to TRBJ2-3; D gene uncertain. The CDR3 runs to 17 residues. The germline gives CDR1 LNHNV, CDR2 YYDKDF (reference sequence). The V gene lost 0 bases and the J gene lost 0 bases, with 13 bases spanning the gap. The CDR3 loop reads CATSRDGRATSTDTQYF. The CDR3 bases are TGTGCCACCAGCAGAGATGGACGGGCAACTAGCACAGATACGCAGTATTTT.

This clone was seen once. The V gene is TRBV30, the J gene TRBJ2-4; the D gene could be TRBD1 or TRBD2 (5 bases each). Trimming took off 1 base at V and 6 bases at J, with 19 bases between the two ends. CDR1 and CDR2 (germline): GTSNPN, SVGIG (reference sequence). The CDR3 runs 16 residues. CDR3 region: CAWSEGSASWANIQYF. The CDR3 region has the DNA TGTGCCTGGAGTGAGGGGAGCGCGAGCTGGGCAAACATTCAGTACTTC.

The chain's CDR3 is CASSPWTSEGETQYF. The CDR3 DNA follows: TGTGCCAGTAGTCCCTGGACTAGCGAGGGGGAGACCCAGTACTTC. This rearrangement joins TRBV19 to TRBJ2-5, with 9 bases that match TRBD2. The CDR3 contains 15 residues. J lost 5 bases, V lost 5 bases, and 9 bases had no gene match. The V gene's germline CDR1 is LNHDA and CDR2 SQIVND (reference sequence). Full variable domain (rest looked up from reference TRBV19 and TRBJ2-5): DGGITQSPKYLFRKEGQNVTLSCEQNLNHDAMYWYRQDPGQGLRLIYYSQIVNDFQKGDIAEGYSVSREKKESFPLTVTSAQKNPTAFYLCASSPWTSEGETQYFGPGTRLLVL.

V usage is TRBV4-1 and J usage is TRBJ2-1; 10 bases map to TRBD2. This CDR3 is built from 14 residues. Looked up from germline, CDR1 is MGHRA and CDR2 is YSYEKL. J was trimmed by 10 bases and V by 1 base; bases with no gene match: 4. Here the CDR3 DNA reads TGCGCCAGCAGCCAAGGTCTAGCGGGGGAAGAGCAGTTCTTC. Its translation: CASSQGLAGEEQFF.

The V call is TRBV4-1, the J call TRBJ2-1; 11 bases line up with TRBD2. This CDR3 has 16 amino acids. V shed 1 base and J 4 bases; nucleotides not matched to a gene: 3. The germline CDR1 and CDR2 sequences are MGHRA and YSYEKL. The CDR3 DNA reads as TGCGCCAGCAGCCAAGTCCTAGCGGGGGGATACAATGAGCAGTTCTTC. This translates into CASSQVLAGGYNEQFF.

In its sample, this clone was seen a few times. The chain uses TRBV27 and TRBJ1-4; D remains ambiguous. V was pared by 6 bases and J by 5 bases, with 10 bases between. This CDR3 has 13 amino acids. Looked up from germline, CDR1 is MNHEY and CDR2 is SMNVEV (reference sequence). The CDR3 sequence: CASRGGLNEKLFF. As DNA, the CDR3 is TGTGCCAGCAGGGGAGGGTTGAATGAAAAACTGTTTTTT.

The V gene is TRBV11-2, the J gene TRBJ2-7, with D perhaps TRBD2 (6 bases). CDR3 length: 18 amino acids. Trimming cost V 0 bases and J 3 bases, with 21 bases left between them. Germline V lookup: CDR1 SGHAT, CDR2 FQNNGV. CDR3 in DNA: TGTGCCAGCAGCTTAGACCCCTCTTGGACTACGGTTAACTACGAGCAGTACTTC. Its protein product is CASSLDPSWTTVNYEQYF.

The J gene is TRBJ2-7, the V gene TRBV11-3, with a weak D call TRBD1 (6 bases). The germline V and J ends were trimmed by 5 bases and 5 bases, with 16 bases remaining between them. This CDR3 is built from 14 residues. From germline, CDR1 is SGHNT and CDR2 YENEEA. The CDR3 loop reads CASSMSQGYDEQYF. The CDR3 nucleotides read TGTGCCAGCAGCATGAGCCAGGGGTACGACGAGCAGTACTTC.

The genes are TRBV7-8 and TRBJ2-1, with 13 bases fitting TRBD2. Germline CDR1 SGHVS, CDR2 FQNEAQ. The V gene end was trimmed by 5 bases and the J gene end by 7 bases; junction bases not matched to a gene: 14. The CDR3 runs to 18 residues. CDR3 sequence: CASSRGGVLAGGGNEQFF. In DNA form, the CDR3 reads TGTGCCAGCAGCAGGGGCGGCGTACTAGCGGGAGGGGGTAATGAGCAGTTCTTC.

The chain recombines TRBV10-3 with TRBJ1-3; no reliable D call. CDR3 length: 15 amino acids. The V end was cut by 2 bases, the J end by 4 bases, with 12 bases between. Looked up from germline, CDR1 is ENHRY and CDR2 is SYGVKD. CDR3 sequence (DNA): TGTGCCATCAGTGAGCTCGGAGGTTCGGGAAACACCATATATTTT. As protein: CAISELGGSGNTIYF.

The chain couples TRBV27 to TRBJ2-1; perhaps D is TRBD1 or TRBD2 (6 bases each). CDR3 size: 15 residues. V was pared by 6 bases and J by 0 bases, with 12 bases between. Germline V gives CDR1 MNHEY, CDR2 SMNVEV (reference sequence). Written as DNA, the CDR3 is TGTGCCAGCAGCCCTAGGGGGGCCTCCTACAATGAGCAGTTCTTC. Its translation is CASSPRGASYNEQFF.

V usage is TRBV11-2 and J usage is TRBJ2-1; 11 bases match TRBD1. CDR3 length equals 15 residues. The germline V gene encodes CDR1 SGHAT and CDR2 FQNNGV. Trimming cost V 5 bases and J 4 bases; bases outside gene matches: 4. The CDR3 loop is CASSPGTGGYNEQFF. DNA for the CDR3: TGTGCCAGCAGCCCCGGGACAGGGGGGTACAATGAGCAGTTCTTC.

V is TRBV2 and J is TRBJ1-4, with D perhaps matching TRBD1 (6 bases). The germline gives CDR1 SNHLY, CDR2 FYNNEI. This CDR3 region has 14 residues. Trimming removed 4 bases from V and 6 bases from J, with 12 bases in between. CDR3 sequence reads: CASSVWGQDEKLFF. As DNA, the CDR3 is TGTGCCAGCAGTGTTTGGGGGCAGGATGAAAAACTGTTTTTT.

In its sample, this clone is medium-sized. This sequence joins TRBV7-9 and TRBJ2-7; 10 positions agree with TRBD1. Germline CDR1 reads SEHNR; CDR2 reads FQNEAQ (reference sequence). Trimming cost V 3 bases and J 1 base; bases outside gene matches: 3. The length of the CDR3 is 15 residues. The CDR3 region has the DNA TGTGCCAGCAGCTTTGGGACAGGGGTATCCTACGAGCAGTACTTC. Its protein is CASSFGTGVSYEQYF.

The V call is TRBV27, the J call TRBJ2-7, with a possible D match to TRBD2 (5 bases). This CDR3 region has 15 residues. With 0 bases removed from V and 3 bases from J, the gap between germline ends came to 12 bases. Germline V CDR1 and CDR2: MNHEY, SMNVEV (reference sequence). The CDR3 loop is CASSLSGPRGYEQYF. CDR3 in DNA: TGTGCCAGCAGTTTATCTGGCCCCCGGGGCTACGAGCAGTACTTC.

V is TRBV21-1 and J is TRBJ1-5; whether TRBD1, the table's D call, matches the DNA was not checked. TRBV21-1 is termed a pseudogene. CDR3 length: 23 residues. CDR3 sequence (DNA): TGTGCCAGCAGCAACGATTCTACCCGCCTGCCCCCCGTCGAAGCAGGGGGCAATCAGCCCCAGCATTTT. Translating it yields CASSNDSTRLPPVEAGGNQPQHF.

The chain recombines TRBV6-1 with TRBJ1-5; TRBD1 aligns across 10 bases. This CDR3 has 17 residues. Germline V gene lookup returns CDR1 MNHNS and CDR2 SASEGT. The junction had 2 bases not matched to a gene; V was cut back by 0 bases and J by 0 bases. The CDR3 region is CASSEATGGISNQPQHF. The DNA of the CDR3 is TGTGCCAGCAGTGAAGCGACAGGGGGCATTAGCAATCAGCCCCAGCATTTT.

The V gene is TRBV28, the J gene TRBJ2-7; D is perhaps TRBD1 or TRBD2 (7 bases each). Germline values: CDR1 MDHEN, CDR2 SYDVKM. V was pared by 7 bases and J by 5 bases, with 21 bases between. CDR3 length: 15 amino acids. CDR3 DNA sequence: TGTGCCAGCACCCCTCAGGGGGGGGCTGTTCACGAGCAGTACTTC. Its translation: CASTPQGGAVHEQYF.

The CDR3 is CASSQGLGSYNEQFF. CDR3 bases: TGTGCCAGCAGTCAGGGGTTGGGCTCCTACAATGAGCAGTTCTTC. The chain couples TRBV27 to TRBJ2-1, with D tentatively TRBD1 (6 bases). Germline loops: CDR1 MNHEY, CDR2 SMNVEV (reference sequence). V was cut by 5 bases and J by 0 bases, with 11 bases left in between. The CDR3 extends over 15 amino acids.

V is TRBV2 and J is TRBJ2-7, with 7 bases identical to TRBD1. Germline values: CDR1 SNHLY, CDR2 FYNNEI. The CDR3 has 12 amino acids. J was trimmed by 9 bases and V by 4 bases; bases with no gene match: 6. The chain's CDR3 is CASSGGTAAQYF. The CDR3, as DNA: TGTGCCAGCAGTGGGGGGACAGCCGCGCAGTACTTC.

This sequence joins TRBV27 and TRBJ2-7, with unresolved D. There are 11 residues in the CDR3. The germline gives CDR1 MNHEY, CDR2 SMNVEV (reference sequence). With 5 bases removed from V and 4 bases from J, the gap between germline ends came to 6 bases. The CDR3 region is CASSPRYEQYF. The DNA of the CDR3 is TGTGCCAGCAGTCCCCGTTACGAGCAGTACTTC.

V usage is TRBV9 and J usage is TRBJ2-1; TRBD2 might be the D (5 bases). Germline loops: CDR1 SGDLS, CDR2 YYNGEE. Trimming pared 1 base from V and 0 bases from J, leaving 8 bases between. There are 15 residues in the CDR3. CDR3 sequence reads: CASSVQGSSYNEQFF. Written as DNA, the CDR3 is TGTGCCAGCAGCGTACAAGGGAGCTCCTACAATGAGCAGTTCTTC.

There are a few counts of this clone. This chain joins TRBV6-6 and TRBJ2-1; 11 bases align to TRBD2. The germline gives CDR1 MNHNY, CDR2 SVGAGI (reference sequence). The CDR3 runs 13 residues. J lost 13 bases, V lost 5 bases, and 7 bases had no gene match. As DNA, the CDR3 is TGTGCCAGCAGTAGTAGCGGGGGGGCAGACCAGTTCTTC. This sequence encodes CASSSSGGADQFF.

This clone is categorized as large. The chain joins TRBV27 to TRBJ1-1; tentatively, D is TRBD1 (5 bases). In germline, CDR1 is MNHEY, CDR2 SMNVEV (reference sequence). V gave up 5 bases and J gave up 4 bases, with 14 bases separating them. The CDR3 consists of 14 residues. The CDR3 loop reads CASSPGTGGTEAFF. The DNA of the CDR3 is TGTGCCAGCAGTCCAGGGACCGGAGGCACTGAAGCTTTCTTT.

The chain has TRBV19 and TRBJ1-5, with 7 positions matching TRBD1. J lost 9 bases, V lost 0 bases, and 8 bases had no gene match. The V gene's germline CDR1 is LNHDA and CDR2 SQIVND (reference sequence). This CDR3 is 15 amino acids long. The CDR3 DNA sequence: TGTGCCAGTAGTATAGAAGGGCAGGGGGTCTGGCCCCAGCATTTT. Translating it yields CASSIEGQGVWPQHF. Based on the CDR3 plus reference TRBV19 and TRBJ1-5, the full variable domain is DGGITQSPKYLFRKEGQNVTLSCEQNLNHDAMYWYRQDPGQGLRLIYYSQIVNDFQKGDIAEGYSVSREKKESFPLTVTSAQKNPTAFYLCASSIEGQGVWPQHFGDGTRLSIL.